The 25 T cell receptor beta chains given below trace back to one sample, sequenced in a study of T cell responses to AZD1222 COVID-19 vaccine (dated by TCRdb to the early 2020s). The sample's time point label, decoded: about 28 days (+/-7) after the second vaccine dose. Library preparation employed the immunoSEQ multiplex PCR assay. TCRdb stores this immuneACCESS table with in-frame sequences only. Part of the clones is absent; in the studies checked, under half of the shortfall reflects unresolved V genes, and no reason is known for the rest. This sample gives 75,000 to 95,000 clones in total; about 91% of them show up just once. More than 25% of the sample comes from the top ten. This specimen consisted of peripheral blood, obtained 28 days after the second AZD1222 dose. These receptor sequences come from an adult who received the AZD1222 COVID-19 vaccine.

This sequence joins TRBV10-3 and TRBJ1-2, with 9 nucleotides matching TRBD1. The V gene's germline CDR1 is ENHRY and CDR2 SYGVKD. V was clipped by 3 bases and J by 5 bases; unmatched bases: 1. The CDR3 consists of 13 residues. CDR3 DNA: TGTGCCATCAGTGAAGGGACAGGGTATGGCTACACCTTC. Its protein product is CAISEGTGYGYTF.

This clone has only one observation. This chain joins TRBV7-3 and TRBJ2-3, with D possibly matching TRBD2 (5 bases). The germline V and J ends were trimmed by 4 bases and 3 bases, with 8 bases remaining between them. The CDR3 is 13 amino acids. Looked up from germline, CDR1 is SGHTA and CDR2 is FQGTGA. The CDR3 protein is CASSYLATDTQYF. The CDR3 nucleotides are TGTGCCAGCAGCTACCTAGCAACAGATACGCAGTATTTT. The whole variable domain, remainder taken from reference TRBV7-3 and TRBJ2-3, is GAGVSQTPSNKVTEKGKYVELRCDPISGHTALYWYRQSLGQGPEFLIYFQGTGAADDSGLPNDRFFAVRPEGSVSTLKIQRTERGDSAVYLCASSYLATDTQYFGPGTRLTVL.

The J gene is TRBJ2-1, the V gene TRBV20-1; 7 bases are a match to TRBD2. CDR1 is DFQATT and CDR2 is SNEGSKA in the germline V gene (reference sequence). The V segment lost 3 bases and the J segment 8 bases; nucleotides outside the gene matches: 13. The CDR3 sequence is 15 residues long. CDR3 amino acids: CSASRLGIAGDEQFF. The CDR3 nucleotides are TGCAGTGCTAGTCGTCTTGGGATAGCGGGCGATGAGCAGTTCTTC.

This chain uses TRBV18 with TRBJ1-1; 8 bases fit TRBD1. With V trimmed by 3 bases and J by 1 base, 4 bases remained unmatched. The CDR3 extends over 15 amino acids. Looked up from germline, CDR1 is KGHSH and CDR2 is LQKENI. CDR3 amino acids: CASSPVGQGNTEAFF. In DNA, the CDR3 is TGTGCCAGCTCACCCGTTGGACAGGGGAACACTGAAGCTTTCTTT.

This chain joins TRBV7-3 and TRBJ1-2, with a possible D match to TRBD1 (5 bases). This CDR3 region has 13 residues. From germline, CDR1 is SGHTA and CDR2 FQGTGA. V lost 2 bases, J lost 7 bases, and 11 bases lay in between. In DNA form, the CDR3 reads TGTGCCAGCAGCTTACAGGGTTCTGGTGGCTACACCTTC. It specifies CASSLQGSGGYTF.

J is TRBJ2-5 and V is TRBV28; 10 nucleotides match TRBD2. V shed 8 bases, J shed 1 base, and the junction held 1 base outside the gene matches. The germline V gene encodes CDR1 MDHEN and CDR2 SYDVKM. There are 13 residues in the CDR3. CDR3 nucleotides: TGTGCCAGCGGACTAGCGGTCCAAGAGACCCAGTACTTC. Residues: CASGLAVQETQYF.

The chain combines TRBV29-1 with TRBJ2-7, with 8 nucleotides matching TRBD1. This CDR3 spans 15 amino acids. Trimming cost V 4 bases and J 5 bases; bases outside gene matches: 13. Germline V lookup: CDR1 SQVTM, CDR2 ANQGSEA. The CDR3 DNA reads TGCAGCGTTGGTCTCAGGGGGCGAGGTTGGGACGAGCAGTACTTC. Its protein product is CSVGLRGRGWDEQYF.

CDR3 in amino acids: CATSDYSQEQFF. For the CDR3, the DNA is TGTGCCACCAGTGATTATTCACAGGAGCAGTTCTTC. The chain uses TRBV24-1 and TRBJ2-1; D unresolved. The germline V and J ends were trimmed by 2 bases and 10 bases, with 8 bases remaining between them. Germline CDR1 and CDR2: KGHDR and SFDVKD. The CDR3 loop spans 12 amino acids.

The V call is TRBV30, the J call TRBJ1-2; 7 bases map to TRBD1. V lost 8 bases to trimming and J lost 8 bases; unmatched junction nucleotides: 5. This CDR3 region has 10 residues. Germline-derived CDR1 and CDR2 are GTSNPN and SVGIG (reference sequence). CDR3 sequence (DNA): TGTGCCGGGACAGTTGACGGCTACACCTTC. This gives the protein CAGTVDGYTF. Together with reference TRBV30 and TRBJ1-2, the CDR3 gives the full variable domain: SQTIHQWPATLVQPVGSPLSLECTVEGTSNPNLYWYRQAAGRGLQLLFYSVGIGQISSEVPQNLSASRPQDRQFILSSKKLLLSDSGFYLCAGTVDGYTFGSGTRLTVV.

The chain has TRBV19 and TRBJ1-6; maybe TRBD1 (5 bases). V was shortened by 4 bases and J by 10 bases, with 20 bases between the two germline ends. This CDR3 has 16 amino acids. Germline V gives CDR1 LNHDA, CDR2 SQIVND (reference sequence). CDR3 amino acids: CASSNPLGGVRSPLHF. The CDR3 nucleotides read TGTGCCAGTAGTAACCCACTGGGAGGGGTAAGATCACCCCTCCACTTT.

CDR3 sequence (DNA): TGTGCCAGCAGTTACCCCCGGGGTTATCAGCCCCAGCATTTT. This codes for CASSYPRGYQPQHF. The V gene is TRBV28, the J gene TRBJ1-5; no clear D gene. Trimming left V 4 bases short and J 5 bases short, with 12 bases between. This CDR3 is 14 amino acids long. The germline CDR1 and CDR2 sequences are MDHEN and SYDVKM.

The V gene is TRBV18, the J gene TRBJ1-1, with a possible D match to TRBD1 (5 bases). V was cut by 3 bases and J by 3 bases, with 11 bases left in between. The germline CDR1 and CDR2 sequences are KGHSH and LQKENI. This CDR3 spans 14 amino acids. The DNA for the CDR3 is TGTGCCAGCTCACCTCGCAGGGTGGACACTGAAGCTTTCTTT. It encodes CASSPRRVDTEAFF. The full variable domain, in which reference TRBV18 and TRBJ1-1 provide the parts outside the CDR3, is NAGVMQNPRHLVRRRGQEARLRCSPMKGHSHVYWYRQLPEEGLKFMVYLQKENIIDESGMPKERFSAEFPKEGPSILRIQQVVRGDSAAYFCASSPRRVDTEAFFGQGTRLTVV.

The chain couples TRBV5-4 to TRBJ1-1; D is perhaps TRBD1 (5 bases). Trimming cost V 2 bases and J 4 bases, with 15 bases left between them. There are 15 residues in the CDR3. The germline V gene encodes CDR1 SGHNT and CDR2 YYREEE (reference sequence). For the CDR3, the DNA is TGTGCCAGCAGCTTTAGGGGAGCTGGGGGCACTGAAGCTTTCTTT. Translation: CASSFRGAGGTEAFF.

CDR3 sequence (DNA): TGCGCCAGCAGCGGGAGACTAGCGGGAGGTATAAATGAGCAGTTCTTC. It is translated as CASSGRLAGGINEQFF. The rearrangement joins TRBV5-1 to TRBJ2-1, with 13 positions matching TRBD2. The CDR3 extends over 16 amino acids. Germline-derived CDR1 and CDR2 are SGHRS and YFSETQ. The J segment lost 7 bases and the V segment lost 4 bases, leaving 8 bases of the junction unmatched.

This chain links TRBV28 with TRBJ2-7, with TRBD1 identical over 10 bases. V dropped 5 bases and J dropped 4; count of bases not matched to a gene: 8. The CDR3 sequence is 15 residues long. Germline V lookup: CDR1 MDHEN, CDR2 SYDVKM. CDR3 sequence: CASSAPTGGVYEQYF. The CDR3 DNA reads as TGTGCCAGCAGTGCCCCGACAGGGGGCGTTTACGAGCAGTACTTC.

This rearrangement joins TRBV30 to TRBJ2-5, with TRBD1 identical over 10 bases. J gave up 5 bases and V 5 bases, and 8 bases lay outside the gene matches. CDR3 size: 14 residues. Germline loops: CDR1 GTSNPN, CDR2 SVGIG (reference sequence). This CDR3 is CAWEPTGGEETQYF. CDR3 DNA sequence: TGTGCCTGGGAACCGACAGGGGGCGAGGAGACCCAGTACTTC. Full variable domain (outside the CDR3, taken from reference TRBV30 and TRBJ2-5): SQTIHQWPATLVQPVGSPLSLECTVEGTSNPNLYWYRQAAGRGLQLLFYSVGIGQISSEVPQNLSASRPQDRQFILSSKKLLLSDSGFYLCAWEPTGGEETQYFGPGTRLLVL.

V and J are TRBV28 and TRBJ1-4; 9 bases line up with TRBD1. The V and J ends lost 9 bases and 7 bases, in that order; junction bases with no gene match: 6. This CDR3 is built from 13 residues. The V gene's germline CDR1 is MDHEN and CDR2 SYDVKM. CDR3: CASRQGGFEKLFF. DNA of the CDR3: TGTGCCAGTCGACAGGGGGGCTTTGAAAAACTGTTTTTT.

This chain links TRBV19 with TRBJ1-2; no reliable D call. This CDR3 comprises 14 residues. Per germline, CDR1 LNHDA and CDR2 SQIVND (reference sequence). V dropped 3 bases and J dropped 2 bases, with 10 bases sitting between them. In nucleotides, the CDR3 is TGTGCCAGTAGTATCCGGTATCTGAACTATGGCTACACCTTC. This encodes CASSIRYLNYGYTF. Full variable domain (rest looked up from reference TRBV19 and TRBJ1-2): DGGITQSPKYLFRKEGQNVTLSCEQNLNHDAMYWYRQDPGQGLRLIYYSQIVNDFQKGDIAEGYSVSREKKESFPLTVTSAQKNPTAFYLCASSIRYLNYGYTFGSGTRLTVV.

The J gene is TRBJ2-7, the V gene TRBV7-3, with 11 bases lining up with TRBD1. The CDR3 runs to 16 residues. Per germline, CDR1 SGHTA and CDR2 FQGTGA. V was pared by 0 bases and J by 3 bases, with 4 bases of the junction left unmatched. The CDR3 is CASSLTGQGALYEQYF. The CDR3 DNA follows: TGTGCCAGCAGCTTAACCGGACAGGGGGCTCTCTACGAGCAGTACTTC.

The V and J genes are TRBV18 and TRBJ2-6; no definite D call. This CDR3 contains 18 residues. With 3 bases removed from V and 0 bases from J, the gap between germline ends came to 15 bases. Per germline, CDR1 KGHSH and CDR2 LQKENI. CDR3 protein: CASSPPDGGYSGANVLTF. CDR3 DNA sequence: TGTGCCAGCTCACCCCCGGACGGCGGATACTCTGGGGCCAACGTCCTGACTTTC.

The V gene is TRBV3-1 (or the pseudogene TRBV3-2), the J gene TRBJ2-7; D is undetermined. V lost 0 bases and J lost 9, with 9 bases in between. Germline V gives CDR1 LGHDT, CDR2 YNNKEL (reference sequence). The CDR3 covers 12 residues. CDR3 DNA sequence: TGTGCCAGCAGCCAAGATCGTGGCGGGCAGTACTTC. Encoded protein: CASSQDRGGQYF.

V gene TRBV7-3 combines with J gene TRBJ2-4, with D possibly matching TRBD2 (6 bases). The CDR3 extends over 16 amino acids. Germline assignment: CDR1 SGHTA and CDR2 FQGTGA. The V gene lost 5 bases and the J gene lost 7 bases, with 21 bases spanning the gap. This CDR3 is CASSPRGSRERNIQYF. CDR3 in DNA: TGTGCCAGCAGCCCCCGGGGGTCCAGGGAGAGGAACATTCAGTACTTC.

The chain joins TRBV6-5 to TRBJ2-5, with TRBD1 matching over 8 bases. CDR1 is MNHEY and CDR2 is SVGAGI in the germline V gene. The CDR3 consists of 15 residues. V shed 5 bases and J 1 base; nucleotides not matched to a gene: 6. The CDR3 sequence: CASSPRTGSQETQYF. DNA for the CDR3: TGTGCCAGCAGTCCCCGGACAGGGTCCCAAGAGACCCAGTACTTC.

This clone was observed once. The rearrangement joins TRBV14 to TRBJ2-7; TRBD2 matches at 8 bases. With 0 bases clipped from V and 4 bases from J, the junction kept 5 bases outside the gene matches. This CDR3 is built from 15 residues. Germline lookup yields CDR1 SGHDN and CDR2 FVKESK. The CDR3 DNA sequence: TGTGCCAGCAGCCAAGAGTCCAGCGGGAGTTACGAGCAGTACTTC. This sequence encodes CASSQESSGSYEQYF.

V usage is TRBV5-5 and J usage is TRBJ1-4; TRBD1 might be the D (6 bases). The CDR3 length is 16 residues. Per germline, CDR1 SGHKS and CDR2 YYEKEE (reference sequence). Trimming left V 4 bases short and J 6 bases short, with 19 bases between. This CDR3 is CASSNRDNLFDEKLFF. CDR3 sequence (DNA): TGTGCCAGCAGCAACCGGGACAACCTTTTTGATGAAAAACTGTTTTTT.